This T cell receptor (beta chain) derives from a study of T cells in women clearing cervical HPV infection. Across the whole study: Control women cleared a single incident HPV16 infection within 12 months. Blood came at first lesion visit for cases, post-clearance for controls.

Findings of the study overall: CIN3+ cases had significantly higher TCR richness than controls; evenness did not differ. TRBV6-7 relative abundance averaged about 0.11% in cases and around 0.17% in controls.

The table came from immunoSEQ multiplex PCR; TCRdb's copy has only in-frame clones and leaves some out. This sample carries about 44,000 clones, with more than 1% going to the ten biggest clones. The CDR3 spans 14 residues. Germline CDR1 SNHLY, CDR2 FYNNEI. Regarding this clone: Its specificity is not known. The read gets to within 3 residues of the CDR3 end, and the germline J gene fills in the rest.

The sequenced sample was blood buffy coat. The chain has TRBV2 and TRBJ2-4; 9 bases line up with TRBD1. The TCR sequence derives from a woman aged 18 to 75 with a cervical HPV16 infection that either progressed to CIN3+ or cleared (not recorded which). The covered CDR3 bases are TGTGCCAGCAGTTTACAGGGGGCGGACTATGGT. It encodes CASSLQGADYG. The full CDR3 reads CASSLQGADYGQYF.